This record looks at one T cell receptor beta chain sequence and its context. The antigen is unknown. The CDR3 totals 15 residues. V was clipped by 2 bases and J by 0 bases, with 6 bases between them. Per germline, CDR1 SGHRS and CDR2 YFSETQ. Sequencing relied on a cDNA template that was reverse transcribed from extracted RNA. Assay used: immunoSEQ multiplex PCR; TCRdb lists only in-frame clones, some missing. Of about 200,000 clones in the sample, 35% to 40% were seen once. The treatment is: oral pan-JAK inhibitor, 5-10 mg twice daily. Specimens obtained from alopecia areata patients comprised lesional scalp punch biopsies and peripheral blood. This entry comes from a study of CD8+ T cells in alopecia areata. Study-level information: After 6 to 18 months of tofacitinib, follow-up continued 6 months off drug. General observations from the study: During tofacitinib treatment, many expanded lesional clones remained in scalp and blood. Only one nonresponder was present, which leaves the link between baseline CD8+ expansion and response uncertain.

The source of this sequence is a human donor with alopecia areata. Here the sequenced sample was CD4+ T cells sorted from blood, taken around week 30, from a patient treated with tofacitinib. This sequence joins TRBV5-1 and TRBJ2-6; D gene uncertain. Here the CDR3 reads CASSLVSSGANVLTF. For the CDR3, the DNA is TGCGCCAGCAGCTTAGTAAGCTCTGGGGCCAACGTCCTGACTTTC.